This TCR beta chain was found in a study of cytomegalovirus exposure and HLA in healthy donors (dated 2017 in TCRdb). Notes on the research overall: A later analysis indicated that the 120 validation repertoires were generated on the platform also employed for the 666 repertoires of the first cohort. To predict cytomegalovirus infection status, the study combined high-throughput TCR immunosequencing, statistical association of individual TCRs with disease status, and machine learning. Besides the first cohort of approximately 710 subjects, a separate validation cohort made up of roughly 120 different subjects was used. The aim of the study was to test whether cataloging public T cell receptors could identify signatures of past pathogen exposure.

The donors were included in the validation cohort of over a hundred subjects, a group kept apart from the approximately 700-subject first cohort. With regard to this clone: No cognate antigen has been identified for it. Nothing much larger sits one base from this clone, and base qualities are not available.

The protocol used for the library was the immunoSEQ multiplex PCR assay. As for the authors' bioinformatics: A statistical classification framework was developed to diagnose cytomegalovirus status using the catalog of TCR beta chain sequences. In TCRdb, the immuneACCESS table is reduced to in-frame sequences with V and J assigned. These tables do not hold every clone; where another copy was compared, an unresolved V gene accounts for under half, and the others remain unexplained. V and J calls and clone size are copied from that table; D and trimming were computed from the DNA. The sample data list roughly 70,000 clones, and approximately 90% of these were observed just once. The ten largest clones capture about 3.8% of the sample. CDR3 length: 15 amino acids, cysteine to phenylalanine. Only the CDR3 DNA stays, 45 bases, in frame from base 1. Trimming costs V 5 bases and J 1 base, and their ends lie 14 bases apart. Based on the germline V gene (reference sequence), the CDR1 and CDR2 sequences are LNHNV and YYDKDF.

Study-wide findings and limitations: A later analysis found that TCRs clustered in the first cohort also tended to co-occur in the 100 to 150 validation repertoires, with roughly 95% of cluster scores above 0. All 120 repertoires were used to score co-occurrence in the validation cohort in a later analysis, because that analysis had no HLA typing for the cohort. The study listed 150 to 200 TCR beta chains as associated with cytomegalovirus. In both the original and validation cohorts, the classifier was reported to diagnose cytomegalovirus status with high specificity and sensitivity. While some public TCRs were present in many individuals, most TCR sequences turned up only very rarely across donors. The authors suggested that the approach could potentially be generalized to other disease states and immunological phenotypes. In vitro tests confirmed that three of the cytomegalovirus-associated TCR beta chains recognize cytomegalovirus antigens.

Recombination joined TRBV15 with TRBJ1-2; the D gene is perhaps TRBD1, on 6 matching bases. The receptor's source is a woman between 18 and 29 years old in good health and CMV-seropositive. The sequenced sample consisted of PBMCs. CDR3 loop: CATSFRDIYNYGYTF. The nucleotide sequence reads TGTGCCACCAGCTTCAGGGACATCTATAACTATGGCTACACCTTC.